These 6 T cell receptor beta chains share one sample of origin, sequenced in a study of T cell responses to AZD1222 COVID-19 vaccine. Clones were sequenced by immunoSEQ multiplex PCR, and TCRdb holds only the in-frame ones, with some missing. This table holds 65,000 to 85,000 clones, about 91% found once. Sample: peripheral blood, taken 28 days after the second dose of the MenACWY control vaccine. These receptors came from an adult who received the MenACWY meningococcal vaccine as a control.

The J gene is TRBJ1-1, the V gene TRBV5-6, with a tentative D call TRBD1 (5 bases). The CDR3 contains 12 residues. Germline lookup yields CDR1 SGHDT and CDR2 YYEEEE. V was trimmed by 10 bases and J by 11 bases, leaving 21 bases between them. The CDR3 loop reads CASRGETRGAFF. The CDR3 DNA is TGTGCCTCCCGGGGGGAAACTCGTGGGGCTTTCTTT.

The V and J genes are TRBV9 and TRBJ2-1, with 10 bases matching TRBD2. The junction had 10 bases not matched to a gene; V was cut back by 4 bases and J by 3 bases. CDR3 length: 17 residues. From germline, CDR1 is SGDLS and CDR2 YYNGEE. In nucleotides, the CDR3 is TGTGCCAGCAGCCCCCCGCTAGCGGGGGCTATCTACAATGAGCAGTTCTTC. Its translation: CASSPPLAGAIYNEQFF.

CDR3 in amino acids: CATSSMTNQPQHF. The CDR3 DNA reads as TGTGCCACCAGCAGCATGACGAATCAGCCCCAGCATTTT. The J gene is TRBJ1-5, the V gene TRBV15; no reliable D call. Germline values: CDR1 LNHNV, CDR2 YYDKDF (reference sequence). V was shortened by 3 bases and J by 4 bases, with 7 bases between the two germline ends. The CDR3 is 13 amino acids.

This chain connects TRBV19 to TRBJ1-2; D call uncertain. Trimming took 5 bases from V and 0 from J, leaving 10 bases between them. There are 14 residues in the CDR3. Germline assignment: CDR1 LNHDA and CDR2 SQIVND (reference sequence). Written as DNA, the CDR3 is TGTGCCAGTAGTGTCCAACGGACTAACTATGGCTACACCTTC. Its protein is CASSVQRTNYGYTF.

The J gene is TRBJ2-2, the V gene TRBV2, with 7 positions matching TRBD1. Germline CDR1 and CDR2: SNHLY and FYNNEI. V shed 5 bases, J shed 3 bases, and the junction held 3 bases outside the gene matches. The CDR3 sequence is 14 residues long. This chain's CDR3 is CASSLGQYTGELFF. The CDR3 coding sequence is TGTGCCAGCAGTTTGGGACAGTACACCGGGGAGCTGTTTTTT.

The V gene is TRBV5-1, the J gene TRBJ2-3, with D perhaps TRBD2 (6 bases). V gave up 2 bases and J gave up 2 bases, with 15 bases separating them. The length of the CDR3 is 16 residues. Germline assignment: CDR1 SGHRS and CDR2 YFSETQ. Here the CDR3 reads CASSFDSGLATDTQYF. As DNA, the CDR3 is TGCGCCAGCAGCTTCGATAGCGGTCTTGCCACAGATACGCAGTATTTT.